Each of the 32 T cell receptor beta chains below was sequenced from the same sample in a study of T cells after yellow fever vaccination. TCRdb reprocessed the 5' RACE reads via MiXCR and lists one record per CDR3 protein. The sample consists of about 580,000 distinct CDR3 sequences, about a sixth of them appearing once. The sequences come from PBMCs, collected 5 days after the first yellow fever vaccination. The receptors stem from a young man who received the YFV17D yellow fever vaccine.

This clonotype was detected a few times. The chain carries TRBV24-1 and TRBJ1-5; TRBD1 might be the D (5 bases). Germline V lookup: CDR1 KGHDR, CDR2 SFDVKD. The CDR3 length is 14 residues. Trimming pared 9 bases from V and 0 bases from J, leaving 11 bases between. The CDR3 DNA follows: TGTGCCACCTCTTCGGGGGATAGCAATCAGCCCCAGCATTTT. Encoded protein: CATSSGDSNQPQHF.

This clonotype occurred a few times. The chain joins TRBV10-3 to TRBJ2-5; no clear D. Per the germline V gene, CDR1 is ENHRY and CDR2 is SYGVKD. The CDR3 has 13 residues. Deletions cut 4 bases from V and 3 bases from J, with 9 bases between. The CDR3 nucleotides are TGTGCCATCAGTGTAATGGGCAAAGAGACCCAGTACTTC. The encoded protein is CAISVMGKETQYF.

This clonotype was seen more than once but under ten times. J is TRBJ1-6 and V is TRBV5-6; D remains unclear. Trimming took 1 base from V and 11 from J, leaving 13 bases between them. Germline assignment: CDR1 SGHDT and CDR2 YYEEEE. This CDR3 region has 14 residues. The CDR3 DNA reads TGTGCCAGCAGCTTGAGGGCAGGTGGGCCACCCCTCCACTTT. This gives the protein CASSLRAGGPPLHF.

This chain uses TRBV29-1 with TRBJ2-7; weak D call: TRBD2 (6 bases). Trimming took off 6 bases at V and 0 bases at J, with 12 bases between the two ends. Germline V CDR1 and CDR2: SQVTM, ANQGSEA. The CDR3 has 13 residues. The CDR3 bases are TGCAGCGTCGGGACTGGGAGCTCCTACGAGCAGTACTTC. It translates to CSVGTGSSYEQYF.

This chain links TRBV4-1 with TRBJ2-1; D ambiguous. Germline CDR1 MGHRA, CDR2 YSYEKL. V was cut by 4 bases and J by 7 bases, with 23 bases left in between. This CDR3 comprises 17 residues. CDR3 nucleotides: TGCGCCAGCAGCCCTAGTCTCGGCTCCCCAGAGAGGAATGAGCAGTTCTTC. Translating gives CASSPSLGSPERNEQFF.

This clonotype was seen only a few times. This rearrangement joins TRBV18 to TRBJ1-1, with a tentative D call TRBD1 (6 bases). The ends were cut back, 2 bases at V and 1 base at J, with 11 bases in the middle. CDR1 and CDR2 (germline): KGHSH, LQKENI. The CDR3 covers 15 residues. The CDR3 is CASSPMTGQNTEAFF. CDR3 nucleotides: TGTGCCAGCTCACCAATGACAGGCCAGAACACTGAAGCTTTCTTT.

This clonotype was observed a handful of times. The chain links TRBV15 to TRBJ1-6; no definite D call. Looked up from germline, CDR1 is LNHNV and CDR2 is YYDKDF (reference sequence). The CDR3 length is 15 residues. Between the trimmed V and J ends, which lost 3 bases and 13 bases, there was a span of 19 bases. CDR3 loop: CATSRYTGSVRPLHF. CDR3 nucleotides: TGTGCCACCAGCAGGTACACGGGGTCCGTGCGTCCCCTCCACTTT.

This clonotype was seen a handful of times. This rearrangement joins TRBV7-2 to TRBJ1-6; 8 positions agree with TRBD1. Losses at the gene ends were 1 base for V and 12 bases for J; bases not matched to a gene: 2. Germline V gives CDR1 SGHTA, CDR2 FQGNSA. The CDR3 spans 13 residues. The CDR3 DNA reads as TGTGCCAGCAGCTTAGGTACAGGGGGACCCCTCCACTTT. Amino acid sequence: CASSLGTGGPLHF.

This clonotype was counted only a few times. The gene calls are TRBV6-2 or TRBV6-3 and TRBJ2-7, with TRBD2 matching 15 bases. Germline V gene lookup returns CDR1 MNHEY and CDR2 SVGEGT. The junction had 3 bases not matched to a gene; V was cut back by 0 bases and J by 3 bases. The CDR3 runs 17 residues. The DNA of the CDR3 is TGTGCCAGCAGTTACTCGAGGGGACTAGCGGGGGGCTACGAGCAGTACGTC. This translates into CASSYSRGLAGGYEQYV.

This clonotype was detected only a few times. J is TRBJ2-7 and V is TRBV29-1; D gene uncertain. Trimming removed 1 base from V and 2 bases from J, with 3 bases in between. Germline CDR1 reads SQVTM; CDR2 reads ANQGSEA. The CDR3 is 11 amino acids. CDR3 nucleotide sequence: TGCAGCGTTGAAGTAACCTACGAGCAGTACTTC. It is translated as CSVEVTYEQYF.

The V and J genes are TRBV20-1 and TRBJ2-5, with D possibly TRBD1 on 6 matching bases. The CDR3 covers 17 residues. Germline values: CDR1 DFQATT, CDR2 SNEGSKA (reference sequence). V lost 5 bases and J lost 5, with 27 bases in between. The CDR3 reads CSAGPRQESSWTETQYF. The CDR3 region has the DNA TGCAGTGCTGGCCCCCGACAGGAATCTTCGTGGACGGAGACCCAGTACTTC.

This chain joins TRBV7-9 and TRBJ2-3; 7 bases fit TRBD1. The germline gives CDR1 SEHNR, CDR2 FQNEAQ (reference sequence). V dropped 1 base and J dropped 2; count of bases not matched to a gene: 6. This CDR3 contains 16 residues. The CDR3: CASSLEGAGVTDTQYF. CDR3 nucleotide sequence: TGTGCCAGCAGCTTAGAGGGGGCAGGGGTCACAGATACGCAGTATTTT.

CDR3 nucleotides: TGTGCCAGCAGTTTCGACAGGGAACGGATTGGTACGCAGTATTTT. It translates to CASSFDRERIGTQYF. The chain has TRBV27 and TRBJ2-3; 7 bases are a match to TRBD1. V was clipped by 3 bases and J by 8 bases; unmatched bases: 11. Germline CDR1 reads MNHEY; CDR2 reads SMNVEV (reference sequence). The length of the CDR3 is 15 residues.

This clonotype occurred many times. CDR3 sequence (DNA): TGCGCCAGCAGCTTGGTGCCGGAGAAAAACACTGAAGCTTTCTTT. This translates into CASSLVPEKNTEAFF. The chain is built from TRBV5-1 and TRBJ1-1, with unresolved D. The CDR3 spans 15 residues. V dropped 0 bases and J dropped 2 bases, with 11 bases sitting between them. The germline gives CDR1 SGHRS, CDR2 YFSETQ.

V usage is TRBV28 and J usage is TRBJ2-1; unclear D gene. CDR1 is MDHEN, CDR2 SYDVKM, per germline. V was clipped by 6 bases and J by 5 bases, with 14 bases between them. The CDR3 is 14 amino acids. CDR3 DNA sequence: TGTGCCAGCAGCCCTACTCGACCTCACAATGAGCAGTTCTTC. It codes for CASSPTRPHNEQFF.

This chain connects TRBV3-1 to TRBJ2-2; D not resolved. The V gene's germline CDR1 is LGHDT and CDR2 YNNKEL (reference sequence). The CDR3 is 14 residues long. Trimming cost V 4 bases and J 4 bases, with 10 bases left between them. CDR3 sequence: CASSPHLATGELFF. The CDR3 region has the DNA TGTGCCAGCAGCCCCCACTTAGCCACCGGGGAGCTGTTTTTT.

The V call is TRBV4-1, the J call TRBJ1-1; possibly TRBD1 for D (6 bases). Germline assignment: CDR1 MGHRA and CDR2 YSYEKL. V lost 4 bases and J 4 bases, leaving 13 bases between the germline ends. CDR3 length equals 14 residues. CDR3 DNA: TGCGCCAGCAGCCGACTGACAGGAGGCACTGAAGCTTTCTTT. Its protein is CASSRLTGGTEAFF.

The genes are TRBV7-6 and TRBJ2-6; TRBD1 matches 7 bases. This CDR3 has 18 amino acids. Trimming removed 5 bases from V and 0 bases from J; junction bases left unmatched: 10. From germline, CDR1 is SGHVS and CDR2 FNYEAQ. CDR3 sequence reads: CASSQQTGRSSGANVLTF. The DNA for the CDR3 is TGTGCCAGCAGCCAACAGACAGGGCGAAGCTCTGGGGCCAACGTCCTGACTTTC.

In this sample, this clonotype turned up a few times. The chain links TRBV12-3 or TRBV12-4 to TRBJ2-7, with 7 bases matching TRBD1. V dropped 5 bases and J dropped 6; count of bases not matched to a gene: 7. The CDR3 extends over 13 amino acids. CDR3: CASSMGQRGEQYF. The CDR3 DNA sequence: TGTGCCAGCAGTATGGGACAGAGGGGCGAGCAGTACTTC.

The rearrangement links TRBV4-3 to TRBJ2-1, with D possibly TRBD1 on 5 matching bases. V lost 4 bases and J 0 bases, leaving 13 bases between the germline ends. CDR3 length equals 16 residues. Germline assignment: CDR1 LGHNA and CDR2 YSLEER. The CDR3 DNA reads TGCGCCAGCAGCCCACGACAGCTTAGCTCCTACAATGAGCAGTTCTTC. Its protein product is CASSPRQLSSYNEQFF.

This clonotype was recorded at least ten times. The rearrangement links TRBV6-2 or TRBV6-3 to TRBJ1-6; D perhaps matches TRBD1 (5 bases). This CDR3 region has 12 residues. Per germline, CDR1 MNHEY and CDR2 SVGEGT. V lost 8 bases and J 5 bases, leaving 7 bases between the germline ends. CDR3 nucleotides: TGTGCCAGCCAGGGTAATAATTCACCCCTCCACTTT. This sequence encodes CASQGNNSPLHF.

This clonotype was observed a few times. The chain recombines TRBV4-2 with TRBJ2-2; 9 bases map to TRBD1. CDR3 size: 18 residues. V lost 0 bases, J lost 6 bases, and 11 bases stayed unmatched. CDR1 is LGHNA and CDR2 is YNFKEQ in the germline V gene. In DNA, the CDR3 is TGTGCCAGCAGCCAAGATCGCTGGGGACAGGGATCAGCCGGGGAGCTGTTTTTT. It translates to CASSQDRWGQGSAGELFF.

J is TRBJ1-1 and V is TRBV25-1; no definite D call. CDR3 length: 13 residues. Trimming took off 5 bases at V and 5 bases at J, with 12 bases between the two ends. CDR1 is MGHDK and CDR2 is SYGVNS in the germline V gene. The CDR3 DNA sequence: TGTGCCAGCAGTCCTCCGAGCCATACTGAAGCTTTCTTT. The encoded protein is CASSPPSHTEAFF. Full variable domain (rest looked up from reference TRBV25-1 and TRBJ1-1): EADIYQTPRYLVIGTGKKITLECSQTMGHDKMYWYQQDPGMELHLIHYSYGVNSTEKGDLSSESTVSRIRTEHFPLTLESARPSHTSQYLCASSPPSHTEAFFGQGTRLTVV.

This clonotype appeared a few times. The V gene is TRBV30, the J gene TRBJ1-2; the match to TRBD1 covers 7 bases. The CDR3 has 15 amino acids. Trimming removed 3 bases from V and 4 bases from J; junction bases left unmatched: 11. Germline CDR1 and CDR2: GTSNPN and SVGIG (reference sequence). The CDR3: CAWRVGTASSYGYTF. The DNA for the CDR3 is TGTGCCTGGAGGGTCGGGACAGCATCTTCCTATGGCTACACCTTC.

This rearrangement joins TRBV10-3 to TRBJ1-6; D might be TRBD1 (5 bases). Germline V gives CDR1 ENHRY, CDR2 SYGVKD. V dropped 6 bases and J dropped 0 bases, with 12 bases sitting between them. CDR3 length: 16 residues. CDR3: CAIRGDGSSYNSPLHF. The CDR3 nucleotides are TGTGCCATCAGGGGGGACGGAAGCTCCTATAATTCACCCCTCCACTTT.

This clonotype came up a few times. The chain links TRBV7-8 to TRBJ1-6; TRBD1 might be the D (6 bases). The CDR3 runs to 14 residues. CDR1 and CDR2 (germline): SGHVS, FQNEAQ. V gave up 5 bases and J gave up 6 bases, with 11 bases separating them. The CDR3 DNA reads TGTGCCAGCAGCGACCTGGACAGTAATTCACCCCTCCACTTT. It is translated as CASSDLDSNSPLHF. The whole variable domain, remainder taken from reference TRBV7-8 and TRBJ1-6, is GAGVSQSPRYKVAKRGQDVALRCDPISGHVSLFWYQQALGQGPEFLTYFQNEAQLDKSGLPSDRFFAERPEGSVSTLKIQRTQQEDSAVYLCASSDLDSNSPLHFGNGTRLTVT.

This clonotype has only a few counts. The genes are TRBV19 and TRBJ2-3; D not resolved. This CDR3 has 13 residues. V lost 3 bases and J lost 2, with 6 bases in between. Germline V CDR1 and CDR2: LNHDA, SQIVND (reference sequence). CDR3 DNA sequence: TGTGCCAGTAGTATTTTGATCACAGATACGCAGTATTTT. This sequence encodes CASSILITDTQYF.

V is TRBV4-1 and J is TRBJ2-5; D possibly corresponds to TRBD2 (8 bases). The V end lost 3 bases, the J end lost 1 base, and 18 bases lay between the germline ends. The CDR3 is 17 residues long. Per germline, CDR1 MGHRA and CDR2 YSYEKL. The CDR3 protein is CASSQTGGGSSQETQYF. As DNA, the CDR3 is TGCGCCAGCAGCCAGACGGGAGGGGGCAGCTCCCAAGAGACCCAGTACTTC.

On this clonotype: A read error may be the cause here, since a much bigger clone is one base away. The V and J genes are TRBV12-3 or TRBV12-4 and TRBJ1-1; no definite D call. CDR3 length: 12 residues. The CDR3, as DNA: TGTGACAGCCGGGAGGGGAACACTGAAGCTTTCTTT. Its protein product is CDSREGNTEAFF.

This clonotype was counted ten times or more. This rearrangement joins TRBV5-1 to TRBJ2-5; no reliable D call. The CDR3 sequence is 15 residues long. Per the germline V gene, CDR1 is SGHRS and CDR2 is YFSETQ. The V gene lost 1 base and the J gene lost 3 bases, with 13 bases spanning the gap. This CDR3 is CASSLLSRNEETQYF. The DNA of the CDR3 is TGCGCCAGCAGCTTGTTGTCGAGGAATGAAGAGACCCAGTACTTC.

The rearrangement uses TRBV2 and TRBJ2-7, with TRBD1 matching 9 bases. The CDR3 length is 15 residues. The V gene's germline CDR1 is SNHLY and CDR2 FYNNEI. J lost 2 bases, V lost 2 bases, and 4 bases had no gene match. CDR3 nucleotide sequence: TGTGCCAGCAGTGAAAGGGGACAGGGACCCTACGAGCAGTACTTC. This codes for CASSERGQGPYEQYF.

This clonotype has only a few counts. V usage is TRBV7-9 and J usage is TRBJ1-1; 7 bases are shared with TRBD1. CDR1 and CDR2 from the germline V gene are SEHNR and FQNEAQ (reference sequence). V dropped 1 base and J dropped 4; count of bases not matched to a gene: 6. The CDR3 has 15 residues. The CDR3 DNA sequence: TGTGCCAGCAGCTTAGTGTCAGGGGGTGGCACTGAAGCTTTCTTT. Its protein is CASSLVSGGGTEAFF. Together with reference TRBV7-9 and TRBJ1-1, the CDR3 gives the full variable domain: DTGVSQNPRHKITKRGQNVTFRCDPISEHNRLYWYRQTLGQGPEFLTYFQNEAQLEKSRLLSDRFSAERPKGSFSTLEIQRTEQGDSAMYLCASSLVSGGGTEAFFGQGTRLTVV.